The sequence of this T cell receptor (beta chain) was determined in a study of T cell responses to AZD1222 COVID-19 vaccine. General study findings and limits: Vaccine-related CD4 TCRs covered spike, predominating at 160-218 and 743-854. The donor group comprised mostly white British people and more females; the analysis possibly underestimated clonal diversity. Reportedly, nearly half of unique spike TCRs recognized epitopes outside B.1.351/B.1.1.7 mutations.

This clone was picked up one time. Its antigen is not identified. Sequencing used immunoSEQ multiplex PCR; TCRdb keeps in-frame clones, though not all of them. This sample has approximately 130,000 clones, with around 90% found just once. CDR1 is GTSNPN and CDR2 is SVGIG in the germline V gene (reference sequence). V lost 2 bases, J lost 6 bases, and 22 bases lay in between. There are 17 residues in the CDR3. Specimen: peripheral blood, collected 28 days after the second dose of the MenACWY control vaccine. The clonotype was recovered from an adult who received the MenACWY meningococcal vaccine as a control. J is TRBJ1-4 and V is TRBV30; D is unclear. The CDR3: CAWSSVDGPRGDEKLFF. CDR3 nucleotide sequence: TGTGCCTGGAGTTCGGTGGACGGCCCTCGGGGAGATGAAAAACTGTTTTTT.